One sample yielded the 18 T cell receptor beta chains listed below, sequenced in a study of blood T cells in healthy people across ages. PCR was performed a second time for about 6 to 11 cycles using a sample-barcoded 5' primer and a J-beta primer mix. TCRdb fed the 5' RACE reads into MiXCR, producing one record per CDR3 protein. The sample has about 1.7 million distinct CDR3 sequences; roughly 27% are singletons. The specimen was blood. The receptors stem from a woman under 40 in good health.

This chain links TRBV18 with TRBJ2-5; D unclear. CDR1 is KGHSH and CDR2 is LQKENI in the germline V gene. The V and J ends lost 1 base and 11 bases respectively, with 14 bases between them. The CDR3 loop spans 13 amino acids. The CDR3 coding sequence is TGTGCCAGCTCACCACTTCGGCCAGAGGAGCAGTACTTC. This codes for CASSPLRPEEQYF.

This clonotype has only a few counts. The chain has TRBV4-1 and TRBJ2-7, with TRBD2 matching 8 bases. J lost 4 bases, V lost 3 bases, and 8 bases had no gene match. Germline V gene lookup returns CDR1 MGHRA and CDR2 YSYEKL. This CDR3 is built from 15 residues. In DNA, the CDR3 is TGCGCCAGCAGCCACCTTGGGTTAGCGGGATACGAGCAGTACTTC. Its protein product is CASSHLGLAGYEQYF.

This chain joins TRBV18 and TRBJ2-1, with 7 bases aligning to TRBD1. J lost 2 bases, V lost 6 bases, and 4 bases had no gene match. CDR1 and CDR2 (germline): KGHSH, LQKENI. The CDR3 covers 14 residues. The CDR3 DNA reads as TGTGCCAGCTCCTTCGACAGGGCCTACAATGAGCAGTTCTTC. Translation gives CASSFDRAYNEQFF.

This clonotype came up a few times. V gene TRBV7-6 combines with J gene TRBJ2-1; D may be TRBD1 or TRBD2 (6 bases each). The ends were cut back, 1 base at V and 9 bases at J, with 16 bases in the middle. CDR1 SGHVS and CDR2 FNYEAQ come from the germline V gene. The CDR3 loop spans 15 amino acids. In nucleotides, the CDR3 is TGTGCCAGCAGCTTAGATTCTCTAGAGGGGGGTGAGCAGTTCTTC. It codes for CASSLDSLEGGEQFF.

The chain combines TRBV30 with TRBJ2-7, with 7 bases aligning to TRBD1. V trimming: 3 bases; J trimming: 2 bases; junction bases outside the gene matches: 4. Germline CDR1 and CDR2: GTSNPN and SVGIG (reference sequence). This CDR3 spans 13 amino acids. The CDR3 sequence is CAWSAGTAYEQYF. The CDR3 DNA follows: TGTGCCTGGAGCGCCGGGACAGCCTACGAGCAGTACTTC.

This clonotype was counted only a few times. The J gene is TRBJ2-7, the V gene TRBV15, with D possibly TRBD1 on 6 matching bases. Trimming shortened V by 4 bases and J by 1 base, and 14 bases separated the two germline ends. CDR1 LNHNV and CDR2 YYDKDF come from the germline V gene (reference sequence). The CDR3 spans 15 residues. The CDR3 spells CATSNERTESYEQYF. As DNA, the CDR3 is TGTGCCACCAGCAACGAAAGGACAGAATCCTACGAGCAGTACTTC. Full variable domain (missing parts from reference TRBV15 and TRBJ2-7): DAMVIQNPRYQVTQFGKPVTLSCSQTLNHNVMYWYQQKSSQAPKLLFHYYDKDFNNEADTPDNFQSRRPNTSFCFLDIRSPGLGDTAMYLCATSNERTESYEQYFGPGTRLTVT.

The chain is built from TRBV11-2 and TRBJ2-1, with TRBD2 matching 9 bases. The germline gives CDR1 SGHAT, CDR2 FQNNGV. The ends lost 4 bases at V and 3 bases at J; junction bases unmatched: 7. The CDR3 extends over 16 amino acids. CDR3 amino acids: CASSSTSGQFYNEQFF. CDR3 sequence (DNA): TGTGCCAGCAGCTCCACTAGCGGGCAATTCTACAATGAGCAGTTCTTC. The full variable domain, rest sourced from reference TRBV11-2 and TRBJ2-1, is EAGVAQSPRYKIIEKRQSVAFWCNPISGHATLYWYQQILGQGPKLLIQFQNNGVVDDSQLPKDRFSAERLKGVDSTLKIQPAKLEDSAVYLCASSSTSGQFYNEQFFGPGTRLTVL.

In the case of this clonotype: A far larger clone is one nucleotide away, so this likely arose from a read error. The genes are TRBV29-1 and TRBJ2-7, with a possible D match to TRBD2 (5 bases). The CDR3 has 12 amino acids. Germline lookup yields CDR1 SQVTM and CDR2 ANQGSEA. Trimming left V 7 bases short and J 3 bases short, with 13 bases between. The CDR3 DNA reads as TGCAGCGGTGAGGGCGGAAACTACGAGCAGTACTTC. Encoded protein: CSGEGGNYEQYF.

The sample holds a few counts of this clonotype. V usage is TRBV28 and J usage is TRBJ1-6; perhaps TRBD1 as D (6 bases). This CDR3 has 16 residues. The V end was cut by 4 bases, the J end by 7 bases, with 17 bases between. The germline V gene has CDR1 MDHEN and CDR2 SYDVKM. CDR3 coding DNA: TGTGCCAGCAGTTGGGGAGGGACATTGGGGAATTCACCCCTCCACTTT. This codes for CASSWGGTLGNSPLHF. Full variable domain (remainder filled in from reference TRBV28 and TRBJ1-6): DVKVTQSSRYLVKRTGEKVFLECVQDMDHENMFWYRQDPGLGLRLIYFSYDVKMKEKGDIPEGYSVSREKKERFSLILESASTNQTSMYLCASSWGGTLGNSPLHFGNGTRLTVT.

As for this clonotype: A read error may explain this, as a much larger clone is one base away. The chain has TRBV27 and TRBJ2-1; possibly TRBD1 for D (6 bases). There are 13 residues in the CDR3. Germline V gene sequence: CDR1 MNHEY, CDR2 SMNVEV (reference sequence). CDR3 coding DNA: TGTACCAGCGGCAACAGGGTTCCCAATGAGCAGTTCTTC. Its translation: CTSGNRVPNEQFF.

This clonotype occurred once. The rearrangement links TRBV3-1 to TRBJ1-5; the D is unclear. Trimming took off 0 bases at V and 11 bases at J, with 11 bases between the two ends. Germline assignment: CDR1 LGHDT and CDR2 YNNKEL (reference sequence). The CDR3 has 13 amino acids. In DNA form, the CDR3 reads TGTGCCAGCAGCCAAGACCGCGGGAGGGCCCAGCATTTT. Amino acids: CASSQDRGRAQHF.

This clonotype was recorded a few times. The rearrangement uses TRBV6-5 and TRBJ2-2, with 8 bases aligning to TRBD1. CDR1 is MNHEY and CDR2 is SVGAGI in the germline V gene. The CDR3 consists of 15 residues. V shed 6 bases, J shed 6 bases, and the junction held 9 bases outside the gene matches. The CDR3 spells CASSPQGVLSGELFF. In nucleotides, the CDR3 is TGTGCCAGCAGCCCACAGGGGGTCCTTTCCGGGGAGCTGTTTTTT.

In its sample, this clonotype was seen many times. V and J are TRBV29-1 and TRBJ1-1; the D is unclear. The CDR3 has 11 residues. CDR1 SQVTM and CDR2 ANQGSEA come from the germline V gene. The V gene lost 7 bases and the J gene lost 0 bases, with 6 bases spanning the gap. CDR3 sequence (DNA): TGCAGCGGGACCCTGAACACTGAAGCTTTCTTT. Translated, it gives CSGTLNTEAFF.

This clonotype was recorded many times. The chain combines TRBV2 with TRBJ2-1, with 9 bases identical to TRBD2. The V segment lost 5 bases and the J segment 8 bases; nucleotides outside the gene matches: 10. Germline-derived CDR1 and CDR2 are SNHLY and FYNNEI. The CDR3 length is 15 residues. CDR3 protein: CASSTGLAPGDEQFF. DNA of the CDR3: TGTGCCAGCAGTACGGGACTAGCTCCCGGGGATGAGCAGTTCTTC. Drawing the rest from reference TRBV2 and TRBJ2-1, the complete variable domain is EPEVTQTPSHQVTQMGQEVILRCVPISNHLYFYWYRQILGQKVEFLVSFYNNEISEKSEIFDDQFSVERPDGSNFTLKIRSTKLEDSAMYFCASSTGLAPGDEQFFGPGTRLTVL.

This clonotype was recorded a few times. The chain has TRBV6-5 and TRBJ2-7, with D tentatively TRBD2 (6 bases). V lost 1 base and J lost 3, with 19 bases in between. This CDR3 is built from 17 residues. CDR1 is MNHEY and CDR2 is SVGAGI in the germline V gene. The CDR3 bases are TGTGCCAGCAGTTACTTGCCGGGAGTTGGCCTAGACTACGAGCAGTACTTC. It yields the protein CASSYLPGVGLDYEQYF.

The chain uses TRBV5-1 and TRBJ2-1; D might be TRBD1 or TRBD2, each matching 5 bases. The J call may be incorrect, as the DNA end agrees better with TRBJ2-7. Per germline, CDR1 SGHRS and CDR2 YFSETQ. The CDR3 is 15 residues long. The CDR3 here is CASARGQGTYNEQYF. DNA for the CDR3: TGCGCCAGCGCTAGAGGGCAGGGAACCTACAATGAGCAGTACTTC.

As to this clonotype: The junction departs from germline at one end; a sequencing error may be responsible. V is TRBV11-2 and J is TRBJ1-1; D might be TRBD1 (5 bases). The CDR3 sequence is 13 residues long. Germline CDR1 reads SGHAT; CDR2 reads FQNNGV. CDR3 DNA sequence: TGTACCAGCAGCTTTGGGGGGTTAACTGAAGCTTTCTTT. The encoded protein is CTSSFGGLTEAFF.

The chain combines TRBV7-6 with TRBJ2-3, with 10 bases aligning to TRBD2. The J segment lost 6 bases and the V segment lost 2 bases, leaving 11 bases of the junction unmatched. The CDR3 consists of 17 residues. Germline V CDR1 and CDR2: SGHVS, FNYEAQ. This chain's CDR3 is CASSLKASGSIGDTQYF. CDR3 DNA: TGTGCCAGCAGCTTAAAGGCTAGCGGGAGTATTGGGGATACGCAGTATTTT.